A single sample is the source of the 5 T cell receptor beta chains below, sequenced in a study of blood T cell repertoires in COVID-19. Measured with immunoSEQ multiplex PCR; TCRdb has only the in-frame clones, and not every one. The data contain fewer than 150,000 clones, about 87% of them seen just once; the ten biggest clones take up roughly 9.6%. The sample consisted of peripheral blood. These receptors all come from a woman of 80 years or more with acute or convalescent COVID-19.

This clone came up once. The rearrangement joins TRBV6-5 to TRBJ1-2; D call uncertain. The CDR3 length is 12 residues. Per germline, CDR1 MNHEY and CDR2 SVGAGI. Trimming shortened V by 2 bases and J by 8 bases, and 9 bases separated the two germline ends. The CDR3 nucleotides are TGTGCCAGCAGTTACACTAACGGGGGCTACACCTTC. This codes for CASSYTNGGYTF.

This chain connects TRBV11-2 to TRBJ1-5; 8 bases map to TRBD1. The V gene's germline CDR1 is SGHAT and CDR2 FQNNGV. V lost 4 bases, J lost 7 bases, and 9 bases stayed unmatched. CDR3 length: 15 amino acids. CDR3 bases: TGTGCCAGCAGCTCCGGACAGGGTGCCCGACAGCCCCAGCATTTT. Protein product: CASSSGQGARQPQHF.

The chain has TRBV7-9 and TRBJ2-5, with TRBD2 as a possible D gene (5 bases). Trimming took off 5 bases at V and 4 bases at J, with 14 bases between the two ends. Germline CDR1 SEHNR, CDR2 FQNEAQ (reference sequence). The CDR3 sequence is 14 residues long. CDR3 coding DNA: TGTGCCAGCAGCCCCCGTGAGGGAACAGAGACCCAGTACTTC. As protein: CASSPREGTETQYF.

V is TRBV2 and J is TRBJ1-6; D not certain. The V and J ends lost 6 bases and 8 bases respectively, with 11 bases between them. CDR3 length equals 13 residues. The germline CDR1 and CDR2 sequences are SNHLY and FYNNEI. This CDR3 is CASRDGRYSPLHF. In DNA form, the CDR3 reads TGTGCCAGCAGGGACGGGAGGTATTCACCCCTCCACTTT.

This rearrangement joins TRBV7-2 to TRBJ1-4, with no clear D. This CDR3 is built from 15 residues. The germline V and J ends were trimmed by 4 bases and 0 bases, with 9 bases remaining between them. Looked up from germline, CDR1 is SGHTA and CDR2 is FQGNSA. CDR3 nucleotide sequence: TGTGCCAGCAGCTCGCACAGTGCAACTAATGAAAAACTGTTTTTT. It specifies CASSSHSATNEKLFF.